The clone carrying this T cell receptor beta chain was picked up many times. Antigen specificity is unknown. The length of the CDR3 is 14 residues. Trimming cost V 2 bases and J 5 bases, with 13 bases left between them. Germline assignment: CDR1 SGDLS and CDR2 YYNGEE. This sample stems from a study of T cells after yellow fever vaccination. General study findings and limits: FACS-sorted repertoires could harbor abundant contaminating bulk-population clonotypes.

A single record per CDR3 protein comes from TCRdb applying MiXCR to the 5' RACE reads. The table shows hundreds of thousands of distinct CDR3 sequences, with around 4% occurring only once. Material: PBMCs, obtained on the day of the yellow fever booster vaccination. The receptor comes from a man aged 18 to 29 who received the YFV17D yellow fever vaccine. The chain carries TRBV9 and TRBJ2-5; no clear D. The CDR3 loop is CASSVGANGETQYF. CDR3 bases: TGTGCCAGCAGCGTGGGCGCTAACGGGGAGACCCAGTACTTC. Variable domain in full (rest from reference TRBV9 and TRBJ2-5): DSGVTQTPKHLITATGQRVTLRCSPRSGDLSVYWYQQSLDQGLQFLIQYYNGEERAKGNILERFSAQQFPDLHSELNLSSLELGDSALYFCASSVGANGETQYFGPGTRLLVL.